A selection of T cell receptor beta chains follows, all from one sample in a study of quantifying T cell responses using KT2 cells. TCRdb fed the UMI-ligation and nested PCR reads into MiXCR, producing one record per CDR3 protein. The repertoire holds 40,000 to 55,000 distinct CDR3 sequences, with about 9.9% as singletons. The sample consisted of PBMCs spiked with cells of the T cell clone KT2. These receptors came from a human donor. Both conserved end residues are trimmed from each CDR3.

v_gene: TRBV20-1; j_gene: TRBJ2-4; CDR3aa: SAFNRGSAKNIQY
v_gene: TRBV20-1; j_gene: TRBJ2-7; CDR3aa: SASTDRGDTYEQY
v_gene: TRBV6-2/TRBV6-3; j_gene: TRBJ2-5; CDR3aa: ASSSPGLAAQETQY
v_gene: TRBV7-8; j_gene: TRBJ2-5; CDR3aa: ASSPQGVGQETQY
v_gene: TRBV18; j_gene: TRBJ1-1; CDR3aa: ASSPSGPMIRATNTEAF
v_gene: TRBV6-1; j_gene: TRBJ1-1; CDR3aa: ASRKNRATEAF
v_gene: TRBV20-1; j_gene: TRBJ2-7; CDR3aa: SARDSLAHEQY
v_gene: TRBV12-3/TRBV12-4; j_gene: TRBJ2-6; CDR3aa: ASRLAGANVLT
v_gene: TRBV11-2; j_gene: TRBJ1-1; CDR3aa: ASSLDWRDTEAF
v_gene: TRBV28; j_gene: TRBJ1-5; CDR3aa: ASSLLDGDQPQH
v_gene: TRBV5-1; j_gene: TRBJ2-1; CDR3aa: ASSLGNSGGDDNEQF
v_gene: TRBV7-9; j_gene: TRBJ2-3; CDR3aa: ASSLGLAGAQSDTQY
v_gene: TRBV6-5; j_gene: TRBJ2-1; CDR3aa: ASSYSRDWHNEQF
v_gene: TRBV29-1; j_gene: TRBJ2-7; CDR3aa: SVYIGGEQY
v_gene: TRBV20-1; j_gene: TRBJ2-7; CDR3aa: SARDDSYEQY
v_gene: TRBV12-3/TRBV12-4; j_gene: TRBJ2-5; CDR3aa: ASSPGLAGGLETQY
v_gene: TRBV21-1; j_gene: TRBJ2-2; CDR3aa: APQGRGGELF
v_gene: TRBV27; j_gene: TRBJ2-2; CDR3aa: ASRGTRGTGELF
v_gene: TRBV20-1; j_gene: TRBJ2-4; CDR3aa: SARVGQNLRLAKNIQY
v_gene: TRBV25-1; j_gene: TRBJ2-1; CDR3aa: ASTLGGEQF
v_gene: TRBV6-5; j_gene: TRBJ2-2; CDR3aa: ASSHTWKNTGELF
v_gene: TRBV27; j_gene: TRBJ2-3; CDR3aa: ASSLSRTTDTQY
v_gene: TRBV6-1; j_gene: TRBJ2-1; CDR3aa: ASTWLSGEASEQF
v_gene: TRBV5-5; j_gene: TRBJ2-7; CDR3aa: ASSLDTYEQY
v_gene: TRBV5-1; j_gene: TRBJ2-3; CDR3aa: ASSLDRGGQY
v_gene: TRBV29-1; j_gene: TRBJ2-5; CDR3aa: SVLLLAGWGETQY
v_gene: TRBV6-4; j_gene: TRBJ2-3; CDR3aa: ASSSHGEDTQY
v_gene: TRBV5-4; j_gene: TRBJ2-3; CDR3aa: ASSSKMGAVEYTQY
v_gene: TRBV5-5; j_gene: TRBJ1-5; CDR3aa: ASIPYPGNQPQH
v_gene: TRBV24-1; j_gene: TRBJ2-2; CDR3aa: APILPGTKNTGELF
v_gene: TRBV29-1; j_gene: TRBJ2-5; CDR3aa: SVEDLVGAGQETQY
v_gene: TRBV4-1; j_gene: TRBJ2-7; CDR3aa: ASSQEGGTGTGSYEQY
v_gene: TRBV5-1; j_gene: TRBJ2-7; CDR3aa: ASSPRGARSYEQY
v_gene: TRBV6-1; j_gene: TRBJ2-6; CDR3aa: ASSEGVGQYSGANVLT
v_gene: TRBV5-5; j_gene: TRBJ2-2; CDR3aa: ASSFSSGRGMVTGELF
v_gene: TRBV7-2; j_gene: TRBJ1-1; CDR3aa: ASGRGRGNEAF
v_gene: TRBV29-1; j_gene: TRBJ1-2; CDR3aa: SVVRAGGYGYT
v_gene: TRBV4-1; j_gene: TRBJ1-5; CDR3aa: ASSPTGQGPNQPQH